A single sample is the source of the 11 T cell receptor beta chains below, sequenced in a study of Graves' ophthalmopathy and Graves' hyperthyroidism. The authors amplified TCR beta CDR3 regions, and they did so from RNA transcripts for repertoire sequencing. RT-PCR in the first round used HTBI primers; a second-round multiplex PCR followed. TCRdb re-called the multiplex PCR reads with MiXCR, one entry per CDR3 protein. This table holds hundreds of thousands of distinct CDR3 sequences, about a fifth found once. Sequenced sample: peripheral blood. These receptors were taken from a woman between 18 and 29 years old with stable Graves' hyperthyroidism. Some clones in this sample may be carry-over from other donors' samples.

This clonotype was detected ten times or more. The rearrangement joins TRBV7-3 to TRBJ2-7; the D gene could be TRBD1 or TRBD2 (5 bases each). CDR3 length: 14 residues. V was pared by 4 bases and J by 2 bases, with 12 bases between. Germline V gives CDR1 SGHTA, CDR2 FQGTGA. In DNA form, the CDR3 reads TGTGCCAGCAGCTGGGACCAAGGGGCCTACGAGCAGTACTTC. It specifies CASSWDQGAYEQYF.

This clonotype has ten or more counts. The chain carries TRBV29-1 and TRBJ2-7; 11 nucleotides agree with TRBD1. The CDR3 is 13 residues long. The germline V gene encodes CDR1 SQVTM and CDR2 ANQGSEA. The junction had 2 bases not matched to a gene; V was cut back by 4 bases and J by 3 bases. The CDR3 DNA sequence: TGCAGCGTTGCGGGACAGGGGGTCTACGAGCAGTACTTC. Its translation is CSVAGQGVYEQYF.

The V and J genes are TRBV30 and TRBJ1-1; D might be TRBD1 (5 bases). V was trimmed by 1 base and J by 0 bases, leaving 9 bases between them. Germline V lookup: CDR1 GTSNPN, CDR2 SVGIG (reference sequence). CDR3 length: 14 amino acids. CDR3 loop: CAWSGGPMNTEAFF. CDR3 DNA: TGTGCCTGGAGTGGGGGACCGATGAACACTGAAGCTTTCTTT.

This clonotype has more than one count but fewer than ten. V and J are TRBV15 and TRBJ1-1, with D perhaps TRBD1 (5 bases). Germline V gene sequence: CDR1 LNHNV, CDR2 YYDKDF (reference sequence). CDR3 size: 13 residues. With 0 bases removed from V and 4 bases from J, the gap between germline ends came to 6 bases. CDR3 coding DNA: TGTGCCACCAGCAGAGAGGGGGGCACTGAAGCTTTCTTT. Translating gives CATSREGGTEAFF.

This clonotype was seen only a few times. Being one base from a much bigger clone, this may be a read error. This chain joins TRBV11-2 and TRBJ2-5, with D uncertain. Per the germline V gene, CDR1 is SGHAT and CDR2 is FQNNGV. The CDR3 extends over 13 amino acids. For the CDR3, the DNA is TGTGCCAGCAGCTTAGGCTTCCAAGAGACCCATTACTTC. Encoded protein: CASSLGFQETHYF.

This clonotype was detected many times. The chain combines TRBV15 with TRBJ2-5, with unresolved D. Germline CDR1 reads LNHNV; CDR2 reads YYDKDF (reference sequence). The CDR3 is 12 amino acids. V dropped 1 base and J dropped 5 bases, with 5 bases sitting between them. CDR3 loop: CATSRAPETQYF. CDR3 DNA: TGTGCCACCAGCAGAGCCCCGGAGACCCAGTACTTC.

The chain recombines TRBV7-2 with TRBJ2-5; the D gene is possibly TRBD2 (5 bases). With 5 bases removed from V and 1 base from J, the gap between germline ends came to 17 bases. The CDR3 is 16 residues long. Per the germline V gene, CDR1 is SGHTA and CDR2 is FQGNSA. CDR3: CASSINADYPQETQYF. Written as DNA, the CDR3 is TGTGCCAGCAGCATCAATGCAGACTACCCCCAAGAGACCCAGTACTTC. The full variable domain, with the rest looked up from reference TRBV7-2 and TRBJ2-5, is GAGVSQSPSNKVTEKGKDVELRCDPISGHTALYWYRQSLGQGLEFLIYFQGNSAPDKSGLPSDRFSAERTGGSVSTLTIQRTQQEDSAVYLCASSINADYPQETQYFGPGTRLLVL.

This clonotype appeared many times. The CDR3 loop is CSATAGKISGANVLTF. DNA of the CDR3: TGCAGTGCTACGGCAGGGAAGATCTCTGGGGCCAACGTCCTGACTTTC. The rearrangement joins TRBV20-1 to TRBJ2-6; D possibly corresponds to TRBD1 (5 bases). The ends were cut back, 4 bases at V and 0 bases at J, with 13 bases in the middle. The CDR3 is 16 amino acids. Germline CDR1 is DFQATT and CDR2 is SNEGSKA (reference sequence).

This chain's CDR3 is CASIEEQNTGELFF. The DNA of the CDR3 is TGTGCCAGCATCGAAGAGCAAAACACCGGGGAGCTGTTTTTT. V gene TRBV2 combines with J gene TRBJ2-2; D not resolved. Germline V gene lookup returns CDR1 SNHLY and CDR2 FYNNEI. The CDR3 is 14 residues long. V lost 7 bases to trimming and J lost 2 bases, with 11 bases between them.

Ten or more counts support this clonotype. The CDR3 coding sequence is TGTGCCAGCAGTGTCGACCCAGGGCAGATATATGGCTACACCTTC. Translation: CASSVDPGQIYGYTF. This chain uses TRBV28 with TRBJ1-2, with D possibly matching TRBD1 (5 bases). The ends were cut back, 5 bases at V and 5 bases at J, with 18 bases in the middle. Germline assignment: CDR1 MDHEN and CDR2 SYDVKM. The CDR3 is 15 amino acids.

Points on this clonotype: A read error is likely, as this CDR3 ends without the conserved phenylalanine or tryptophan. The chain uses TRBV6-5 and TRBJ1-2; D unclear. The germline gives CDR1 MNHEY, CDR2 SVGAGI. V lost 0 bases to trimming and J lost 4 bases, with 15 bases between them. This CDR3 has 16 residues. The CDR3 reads CASSYSCGDQVYGYTV. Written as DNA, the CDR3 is TGTGCCAGCAGTTACTCGTGTGGGGATCAAGTCTATGGCTACACCGTC.